This record concerns one T cell receptor (beta chain) sequence. Its cognate antigen is unknown. This specimen comes from a study of T cell responses to AZD1222 COVID-19 vaccine. The study's findings and limits: Possibly, clonal diversity was underestimated; donors were largely white British and included more females.

The table came from immunoSEQ multiplex PCR; TCRdb's copy has only in-frame clones and leaves some out. The sample yields 150,000 to 200,000 clones, 93% seen once. The source is an adult in good health. The material sequenced was peripheral blood, taken on day 0 of AZD1222 vaccination.

DNA of the CDR3: TGCGCCAGCAGCCAAGTTTTCACTGGGGCCAACGTCCTGACTTTC. As protein: CASSQVFTGANVLTF. The gene calls are TRBV4-1 and TRBJ2-6; D not certain. The V gene's germline CDR1 is MGHRA and CDR2 YSYEKL. The CDR3 covers 15 residues. V was pared by 1 base and J by 2 bases, with 6 bases between.